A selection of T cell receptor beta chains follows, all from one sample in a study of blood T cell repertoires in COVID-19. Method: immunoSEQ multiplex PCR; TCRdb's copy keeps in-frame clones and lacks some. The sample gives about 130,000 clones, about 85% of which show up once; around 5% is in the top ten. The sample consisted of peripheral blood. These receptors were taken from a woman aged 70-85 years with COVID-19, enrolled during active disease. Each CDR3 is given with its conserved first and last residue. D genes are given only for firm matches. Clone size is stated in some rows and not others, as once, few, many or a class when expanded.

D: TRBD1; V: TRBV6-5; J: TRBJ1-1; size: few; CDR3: CASTTGYQNTEAFF; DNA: TGTGCCAGCACGACAGGGTACCAGAACACTGAAGCTTTCTTT
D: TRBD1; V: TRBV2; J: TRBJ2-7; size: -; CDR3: CACLRDRAYEQYF; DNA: TGTGCCTGCCTTAGGGACAGGGCCTACGAGCAGTACTTC
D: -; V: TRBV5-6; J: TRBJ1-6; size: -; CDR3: CASRGAGLNSPLHF; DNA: TGTGCCAGCAGGGGGGCAGGTTTGAATTCACCCCTCCACTTT
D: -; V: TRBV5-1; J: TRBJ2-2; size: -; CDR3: CASSLVVSITGELFF; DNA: TGCGCCAGCAGCTTGGTAGTTAGTATCACCGGGGAGCTGTTTTTT
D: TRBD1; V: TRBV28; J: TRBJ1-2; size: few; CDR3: CASSPGTDAPGYTF; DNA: TGTGCCAGCAGTCCAGGGACAGACGCGCCCGGCTACACCTTC
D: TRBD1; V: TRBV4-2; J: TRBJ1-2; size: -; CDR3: CASSQDVWDSLYGYTF; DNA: TGTGCCAGCAGCCAAGATGTTTGGGACAGCCTCTATGGCTACACCTTC
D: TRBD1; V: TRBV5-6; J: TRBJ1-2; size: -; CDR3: CASSSSGQGYGYTF; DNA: TGTGCCAGCAGCTCCTCGGGACAGGGCTATGGCTACACCTTC
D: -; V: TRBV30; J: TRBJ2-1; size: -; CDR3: CAWTRGNEQFF; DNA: TGTGCCTGGACAAGGGGGAATGAGCAGTTCTTC
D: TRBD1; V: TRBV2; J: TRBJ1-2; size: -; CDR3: CASSGVGTGFGYTF; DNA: TGTGCCAGCAGTGGGGTTGGGACAGGGTTTGGCTACACCTTC
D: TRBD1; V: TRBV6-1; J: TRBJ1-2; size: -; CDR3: CASSEPGQGFYGYTF; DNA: TGTGCCAGCAGTGAACCGGGACAGGGGTTCTATGGCTACACCTTC
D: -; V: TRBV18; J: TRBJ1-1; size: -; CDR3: CASSPPPPVEAFF; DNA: TGTGCCAGCTCACCACCTCCACCAGTCGAAGCTTTCTTT
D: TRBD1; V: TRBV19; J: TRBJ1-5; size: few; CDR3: CASRNLGQGLGYSNQPQHF; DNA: TGTGCCAGTAGGAACCTCGGACAGGGGCTGGGATATAGCAATCAGCCCCAGCATTTT
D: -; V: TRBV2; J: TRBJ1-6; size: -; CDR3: CASKEERDSPLHF; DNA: TGTGCCAGCAAGGAGGAGCGGGATTCACCCCTCCACTTT
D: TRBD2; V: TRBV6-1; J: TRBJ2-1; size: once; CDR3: CASSELAGVDNEQFF; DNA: TGTGCCAGCAGTGAGCTAGCGGGGGTAGACAATGAGCAGTTCTTC
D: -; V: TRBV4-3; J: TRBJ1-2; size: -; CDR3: CASSQEVVQAGLANYGYTF; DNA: TGCGCCAGCAGCCAAGAGGTAGTTCAGGCAGGGCTCGCTAACTATGGCTACACCTTC
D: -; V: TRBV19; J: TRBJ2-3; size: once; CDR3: CASSTGWTDTQYF; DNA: TGTGCCAGTAGTACCGGTTGGACAGATACGCAGTATTTT
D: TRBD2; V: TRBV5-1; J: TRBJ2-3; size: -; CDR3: CASSSRTPGGDTQYF; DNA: TGCGCCAGCAGCTCCCGGACTCCGGGGGGGGATACGCAGTATTTT
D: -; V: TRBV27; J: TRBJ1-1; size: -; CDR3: CASSLLGREGTEAFF; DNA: TGTGCCAGCAGTTTACTTGGCAGGGAGGGCACTGAAGCTTTCTTT
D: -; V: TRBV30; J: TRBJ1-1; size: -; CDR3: CAWSPSGGRTEAFF; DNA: TGTGCCTGGAGTCCCTCGGGGGGGCGAACTGAAGCTTTCTTT